This TCR beta chain stems from a study of blood T cell repertoires in COVID-19. The CDR3 spans 14 residues. Trimming left V 4 bases short and J 4 bases short, with 13 bases between. Germline lookup yields CDR1 MNHEY and CDR2 SVGAGI. This table comes from immunoSEQ multiplex PCR, and its TCRdb copy is limited to in-frame clones, with some not included. Among 95,000 to 150,000 clones listed, 70% to 80% were seen once. The TCR comes from a human donor in a cohort sampled during active COVID-19. The V call is TRBV6-5, the J call TRBJ1-2; D ambiguous. Sequencing was done on a sample of peripheral blood. The CDR3 protein is CASSLAGFGYGYTF. DNA for the CDR3: TGTGCCAGCAGTTTAGCGGGGTTCGGCTATGGCTACACCTTC.